A single T cell receptor (beta chain) is shown here with its context. The antigen remains unidentified. These data come from a study of OX40 agonist ivuxolimab in advanced cancers. Study-level information: Patients received intravenous ivuxolimab every 2 weeks at 0.01 to 10 mg/kg. The dose-escalation cohort was over 65% male, with a mean age of about 58 years, ranging about 20 to 85.

Overall study results and limits: There were also nonresponders showing low normalized T-cell clonal expansion. Among the least clonally expanded were partial responders at 0.1-3.0 mg/kg.

V lost 0 bases and J lost 10, with 13 bases in between. CDR3 length: 13 residues. Germline CDR1 is SGHRS and CDR2 is YFSETQ. TCRdb's copy holds only in-frame clones and misses some; the assay was immunoSEQ multiplex PCR. In the table there are 45,000 to 60,000 clones, around 80% of which are singletons. The clonotype comes from an adult with an advanced solid tumor such as melanoma, head and neck, liver or kidney cancer. The gene calls are TRBV5-1 and TRBJ1-1; TRBD1 might be the D (5 bases). The sequences come from CD4+ or CD8+ T cells sorted from blood, collected in a trial of the OX40 agonist ivuxolimab. CDR3 region: CASSLVGEGAAFF. In DNA form, the CDR3 reads TGCGCCAGCAGCTTGGTTGGGGAAGGGGCAGCTTTCTTT.